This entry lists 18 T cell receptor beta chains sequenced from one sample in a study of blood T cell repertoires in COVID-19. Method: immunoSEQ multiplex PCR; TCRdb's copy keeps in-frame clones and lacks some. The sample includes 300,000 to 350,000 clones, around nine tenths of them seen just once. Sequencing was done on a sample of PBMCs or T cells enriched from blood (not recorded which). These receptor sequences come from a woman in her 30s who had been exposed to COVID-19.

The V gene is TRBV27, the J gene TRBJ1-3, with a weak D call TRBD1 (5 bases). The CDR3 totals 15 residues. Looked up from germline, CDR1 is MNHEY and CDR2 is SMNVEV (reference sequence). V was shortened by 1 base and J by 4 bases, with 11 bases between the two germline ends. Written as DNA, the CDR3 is TGTGCCAGCAGTTTATTGGGGGGGTCGGGAAACACCATATATTTT. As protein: CASSLLGGSGNTIYF.

In nucleotides, the CDR3 is TGTGCCGTATTTTCTAGGCCGACCGGGACTAGCGGTTACAATGAGCAGTTCTTC. Amino acids: CAVFSRPTGTSGYNEQFF. The V call is TRBV12-5, the J call TRBJ2-1, with 11 nucleotides matching TRBD2. This CDR3 has 18 residues. The germline gives CDR1 LGHNT, CDR2 FRNRAP. Full variable domain (outside the CDR3, taken from reference TRBV12-5 and TRBJ2-1): DARVTQTPRHKVTEMGQEVTMRCQPILGHNTVFWYRQTMMQGLELLAYFRNRAPLDDSGMPKDRFSAEMPDATLATLKIQPSEPRDSAVYFCAVFSRPTGTSGYNEQFFGPGTRLTVL.

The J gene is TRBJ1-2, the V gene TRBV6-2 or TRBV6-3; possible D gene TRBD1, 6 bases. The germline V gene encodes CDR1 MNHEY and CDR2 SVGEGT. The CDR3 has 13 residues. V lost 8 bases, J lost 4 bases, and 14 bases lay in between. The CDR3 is CASRLDRFYGYTF. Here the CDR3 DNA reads TGTGCCAGCCGCCTGGACAGATTCTATGGCTACACCTTC.

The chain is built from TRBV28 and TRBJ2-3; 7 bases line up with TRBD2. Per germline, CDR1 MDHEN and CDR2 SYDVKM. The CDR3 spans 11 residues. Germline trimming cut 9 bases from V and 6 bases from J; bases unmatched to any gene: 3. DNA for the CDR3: TGTGCCAGTTCGGGGGGTGATACGCAGTATTTT. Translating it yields CASSGGDTQYF.

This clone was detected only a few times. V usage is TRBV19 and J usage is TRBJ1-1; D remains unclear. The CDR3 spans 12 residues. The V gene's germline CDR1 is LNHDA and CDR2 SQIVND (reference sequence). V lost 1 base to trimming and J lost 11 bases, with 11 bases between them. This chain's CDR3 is CASSIGLRGAFF. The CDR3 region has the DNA TGTGCCAGTAGTATAGGGCTCCGGGGTGCTTTCTTT.

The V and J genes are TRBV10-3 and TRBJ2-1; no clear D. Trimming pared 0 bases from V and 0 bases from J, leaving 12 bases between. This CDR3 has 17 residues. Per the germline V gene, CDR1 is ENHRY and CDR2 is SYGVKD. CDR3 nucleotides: TGTGCCATCAGTGAGTCCCAACCGCCCGGCTCCTACAATGAGCAGTTCTTC. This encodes CAISESQPPGSYNEQFF.

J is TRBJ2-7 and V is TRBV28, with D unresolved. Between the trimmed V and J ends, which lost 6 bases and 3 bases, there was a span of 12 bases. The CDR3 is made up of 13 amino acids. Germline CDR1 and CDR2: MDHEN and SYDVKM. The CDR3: CASRRSTSYEQYF. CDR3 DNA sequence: TGTGCCAGCAGGAGGAGTACCAGCTACGAGCAGTACTTC.

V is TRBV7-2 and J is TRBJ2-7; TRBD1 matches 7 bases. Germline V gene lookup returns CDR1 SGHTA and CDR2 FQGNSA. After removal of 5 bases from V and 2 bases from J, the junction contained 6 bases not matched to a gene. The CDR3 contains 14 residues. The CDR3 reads CASSPGTVTYEQYF. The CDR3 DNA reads TGTGCCAGCAGCCCCGGGACAGTCACCTACGAGCAGTACTTC.

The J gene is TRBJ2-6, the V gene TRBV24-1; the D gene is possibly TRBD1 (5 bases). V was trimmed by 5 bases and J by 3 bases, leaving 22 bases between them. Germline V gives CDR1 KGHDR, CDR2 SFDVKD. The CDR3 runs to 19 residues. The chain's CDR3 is CATSGPGQGHRRGANVLTF. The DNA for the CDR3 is TGTGCCACCAGTGGGCCTGGGCAGGGCCATAGGCGTGGGGCCAACGTCCTGACTTTC.

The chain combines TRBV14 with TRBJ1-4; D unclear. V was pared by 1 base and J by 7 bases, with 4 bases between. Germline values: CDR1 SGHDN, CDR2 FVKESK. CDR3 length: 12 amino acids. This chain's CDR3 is CASSQGAEKLFF. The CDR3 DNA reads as TGTGCCAGCAGCCAAGGCGCTGAAAAACTGTTTTTT.

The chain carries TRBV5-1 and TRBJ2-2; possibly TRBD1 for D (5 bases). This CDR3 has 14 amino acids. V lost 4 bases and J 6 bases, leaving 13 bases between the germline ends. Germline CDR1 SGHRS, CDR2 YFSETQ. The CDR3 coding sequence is TGCGCCAGCAGCCCCACCGAAGGGGCCGGGGAGCTGTTTTTT. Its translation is CASSPTEGAGELFF.

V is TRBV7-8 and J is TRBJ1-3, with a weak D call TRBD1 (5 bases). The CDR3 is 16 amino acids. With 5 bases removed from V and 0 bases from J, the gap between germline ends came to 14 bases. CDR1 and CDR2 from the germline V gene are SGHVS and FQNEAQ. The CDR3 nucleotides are TGTGCCAGCAGCCCGAGGGCGGGGGACTCTGGAAACACCATATATTTT. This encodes CASSPRAGDSGNTIYF. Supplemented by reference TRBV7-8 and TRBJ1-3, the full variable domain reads GAGVSQSPRYKVAKRGQDVALRCDPISGHVSLFWYQQALGQGPEFLTYFQNEAQLDKSGLPSDRFFAERPEGSVSTLKIQRTQQEDSAVYLCASSPRAGDSGNTIYFGEGSWLTVV.

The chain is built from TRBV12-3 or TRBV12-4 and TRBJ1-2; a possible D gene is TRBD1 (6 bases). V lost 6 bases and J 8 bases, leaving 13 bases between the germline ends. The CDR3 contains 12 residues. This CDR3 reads CASRSPGEGYTF. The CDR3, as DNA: TGTGCCAGCAGATCTCCAGGGGAAGGCTACACCTTC.

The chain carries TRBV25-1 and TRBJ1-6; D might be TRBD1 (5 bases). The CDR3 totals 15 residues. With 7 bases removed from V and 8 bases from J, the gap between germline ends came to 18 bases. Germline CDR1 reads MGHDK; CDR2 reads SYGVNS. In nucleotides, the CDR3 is TGTGCCAGCACCTTTCTGCAGGGCAGGGATTCACCCCTCCACTTT. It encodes CASTFLQGRDSPLHF.

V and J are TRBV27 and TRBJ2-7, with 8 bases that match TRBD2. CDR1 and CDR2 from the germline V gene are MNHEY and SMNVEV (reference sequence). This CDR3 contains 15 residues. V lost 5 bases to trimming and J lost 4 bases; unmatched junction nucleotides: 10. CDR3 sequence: CASSPRSGRLYEQYF. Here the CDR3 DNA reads TGTGCCAGCAGTCCGAGGAGCGGGAGATTGTACGAGCAGTACTTC.

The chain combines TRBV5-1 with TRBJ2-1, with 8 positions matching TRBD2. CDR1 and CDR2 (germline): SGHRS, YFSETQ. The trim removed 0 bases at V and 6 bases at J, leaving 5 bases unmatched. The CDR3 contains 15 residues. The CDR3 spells CASSLEAGGPNEQFF. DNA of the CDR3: TGCGCCAGCAGCTTGGAGGCGGGAGGTCCCAATGAGCAGTTCTTC.

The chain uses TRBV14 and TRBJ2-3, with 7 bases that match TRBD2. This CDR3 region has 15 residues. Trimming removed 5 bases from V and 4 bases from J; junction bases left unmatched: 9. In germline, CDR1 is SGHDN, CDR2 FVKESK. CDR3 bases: TGTGCCAGCAGCTTAGCCAGCGGGAACGCAGATACGCAGTATTTT. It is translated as CASSLASGNADTQYF. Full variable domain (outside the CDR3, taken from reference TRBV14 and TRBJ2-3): EAGVTQFPSHSVIEKGQTVTLRCDPISGHDNLYWYRRVMGKEIKFLLHFVKESKQDESGMPNNRFLAERTGGTYSTLKVQPAELEDSGVYFCASSLASGNADTQYFGPGTRLTVL.

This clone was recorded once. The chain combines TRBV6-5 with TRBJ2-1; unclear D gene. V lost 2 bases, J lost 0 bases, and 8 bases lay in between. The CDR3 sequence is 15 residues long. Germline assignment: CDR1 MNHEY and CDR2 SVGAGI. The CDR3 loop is CASSYRWSSYNEQFF. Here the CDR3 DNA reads TGTGCCAGCAGTTACAGGTGGAGCTCCTACAATGAGCAGTTCTTC.